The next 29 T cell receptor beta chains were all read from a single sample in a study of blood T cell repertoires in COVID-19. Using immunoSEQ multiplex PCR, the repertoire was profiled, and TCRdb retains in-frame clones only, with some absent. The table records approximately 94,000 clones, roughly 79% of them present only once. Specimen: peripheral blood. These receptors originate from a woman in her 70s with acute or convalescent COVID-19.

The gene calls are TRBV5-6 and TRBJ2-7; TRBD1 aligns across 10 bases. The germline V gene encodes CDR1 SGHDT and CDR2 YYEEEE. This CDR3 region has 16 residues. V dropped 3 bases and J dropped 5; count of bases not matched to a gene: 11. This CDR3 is CASSSGLGQGNNEQYF. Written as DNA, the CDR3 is TGTGCCAGCAGCTCCGGCCTGGGACAGGGGAACAACGAGCAGTACTTC.

CDR3 DNA: TGTGCCACCCAGACAGGGGGAGCTAATGAAAAACTGTTTTTT. It translates to CATQTGGANEKLFF. This chain joins TRBV19 and TRBJ1-4; the match to TRBD1 covers 9 bases. The CDR3 loop spans 14 amino acids. The V gene end was trimmed by 10 bases and the J gene end by 3 bases; junction bases not matched to a gene: 6. Per germline, CDR1 LNHDA and CDR2 SQIVND (reference sequence).

The CDR3 here is CASSSAETQYF. Written as DNA, the CDR3 is TGCGCCAGCAGCTCTGCGGAGACCCAGTACTTC. The genes are TRBV5-1 and TRBJ2-5; D is ambiguous. V was shortened by 3 bases and J by 5 bases, with 5 bases between the two germline ends. From germline, CDR1 is SGHRS and CDR2 YFSETQ. CDR3 length equals 11 residues.

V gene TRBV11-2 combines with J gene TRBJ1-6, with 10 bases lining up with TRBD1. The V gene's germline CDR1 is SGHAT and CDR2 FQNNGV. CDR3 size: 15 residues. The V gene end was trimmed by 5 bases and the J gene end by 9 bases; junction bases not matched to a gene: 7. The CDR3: CASSRGTGVRSPLHF. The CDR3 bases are TGTGCCAGCAGCCGCGGGACAGGGGTTCGTTCACCCCTCCACTTT.

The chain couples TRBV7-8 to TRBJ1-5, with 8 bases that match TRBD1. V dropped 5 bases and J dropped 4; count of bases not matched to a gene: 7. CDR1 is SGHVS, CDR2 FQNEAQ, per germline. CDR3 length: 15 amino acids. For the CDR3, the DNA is TGTGCCAGCAGCCGAGAACAGGGGGAGAATCAGCCCCAGCATTTT. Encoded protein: CASSREQGENQPQHF.

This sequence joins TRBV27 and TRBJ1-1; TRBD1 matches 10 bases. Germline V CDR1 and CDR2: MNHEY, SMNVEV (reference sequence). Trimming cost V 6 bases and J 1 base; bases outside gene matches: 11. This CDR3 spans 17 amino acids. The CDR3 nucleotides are TGTGCCAGCAGATCACTTCGTGACAGGGGGCCGAACACTGAAGCTTTCTTT. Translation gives CASRSLRDRGPNTEAFF.

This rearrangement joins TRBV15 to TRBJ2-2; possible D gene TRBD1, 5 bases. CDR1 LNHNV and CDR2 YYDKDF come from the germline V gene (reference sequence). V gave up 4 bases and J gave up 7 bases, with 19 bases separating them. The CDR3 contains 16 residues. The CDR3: CATSILGETLGGELFF. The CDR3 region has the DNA TGTGCCACCAGCATCTTAGGGGAAACCCTCGGCGGGGAGCTGTTTTTT.

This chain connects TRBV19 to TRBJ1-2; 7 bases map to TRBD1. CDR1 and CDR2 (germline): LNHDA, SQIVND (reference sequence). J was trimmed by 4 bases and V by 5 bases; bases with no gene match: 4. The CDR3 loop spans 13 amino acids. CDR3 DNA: TGTGCCAGTAGTCCAGACAGGGTCTATGGCTACACCTTC. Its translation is CASSPDRVYGYTF.

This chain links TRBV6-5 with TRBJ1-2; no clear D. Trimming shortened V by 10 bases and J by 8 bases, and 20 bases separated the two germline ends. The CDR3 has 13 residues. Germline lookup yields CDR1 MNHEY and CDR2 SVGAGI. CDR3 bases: TGTGCCACCCGAGCCAGGTATTCGGAAGGCTACACCTTC. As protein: CATRARYSEGYTF.

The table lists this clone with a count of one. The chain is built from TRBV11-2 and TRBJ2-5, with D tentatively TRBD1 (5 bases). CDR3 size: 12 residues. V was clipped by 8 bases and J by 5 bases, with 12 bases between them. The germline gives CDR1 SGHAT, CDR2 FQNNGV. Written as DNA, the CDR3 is TGTGCCAGCGGATCAGGGTTGGAGACCCAGTACTTC. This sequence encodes CASGSGLETQYF.

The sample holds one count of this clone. CDR3 loop: CASSSNRGNTEAFF. For the CDR3, the DNA is TGTGCCAGCAGTTCGAACAGGGGGAACACTGAAGCTTTCTTT. The gene calls are TRBV27 and TRBJ1-1, with TRBD1 matching 7 bases. Germline V gives CDR1 MNHEY, CDR2 SMNVEV (reference sequence). The ends lost 4 bases at V and 1 base at J; junction bases unmatched: 3. The CDR3 extends over 14 amino acids.

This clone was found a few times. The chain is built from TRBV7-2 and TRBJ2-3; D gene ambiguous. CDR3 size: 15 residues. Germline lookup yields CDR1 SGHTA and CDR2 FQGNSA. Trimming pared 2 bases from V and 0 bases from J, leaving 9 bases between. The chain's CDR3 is CASSLRVASTDTQYF. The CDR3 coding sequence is TGTGCCAGCAGCTTACGTGTAGCTAGCACAGATACGCAGTATTTT.

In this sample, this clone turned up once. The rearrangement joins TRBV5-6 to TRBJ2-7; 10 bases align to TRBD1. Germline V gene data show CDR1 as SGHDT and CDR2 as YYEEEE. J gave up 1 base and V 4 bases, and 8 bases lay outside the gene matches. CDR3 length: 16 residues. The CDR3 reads CASSRPGTGVSYEQYF. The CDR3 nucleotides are TGTGCCAGCAGCCGGCCCGGGACAGGGGTTTCCTACGAGCAGTACTTC.

CDR3 region: CASSVGPGGGEKLFF. The CDR3 DNA reads as TGTGCCAGCAGCGTAGGTCCAGGGGGAGGTGAAAAACTGTTTTTT. The rearrangement joins TRBV9 to TRBJ1-4; 7 bases map to TRBD1. From germline, CDR1 is SGDLS and CDR2 YYNGEE. The length of the CDR3 is 15 residues. V was clipped by 0 bases and J by 7 bases; unmatched bases: 6.

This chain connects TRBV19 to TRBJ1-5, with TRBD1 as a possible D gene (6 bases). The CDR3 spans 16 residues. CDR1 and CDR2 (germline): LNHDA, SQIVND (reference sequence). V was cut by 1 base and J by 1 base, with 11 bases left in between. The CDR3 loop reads CASSIVGTNSNQPQHF. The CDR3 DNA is TGTGCCAGTAGTATAGTCGGGACAAACAGCAATCAGCCCCAGCATTTT. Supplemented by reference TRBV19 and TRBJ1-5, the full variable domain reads DGGITQSPKYLFRKEGQNVTLSCEQNLNHDAMYWYRQDPGQGLRLIYYSQIVNDFQKGDIAEGYSVSREKKESFPLTVTSAQKNPTAFYLCASSIVGTNSNQPQHFGDGTRLSIL.

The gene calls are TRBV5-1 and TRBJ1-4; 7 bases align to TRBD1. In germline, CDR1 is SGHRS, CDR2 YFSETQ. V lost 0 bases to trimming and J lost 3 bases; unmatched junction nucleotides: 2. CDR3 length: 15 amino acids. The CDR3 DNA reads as TGCGCCAGCAGCTTGGCCGGGACAGCTAATGAAAAACTGTTTTTT. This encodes CASSLAGTANEKLFF.

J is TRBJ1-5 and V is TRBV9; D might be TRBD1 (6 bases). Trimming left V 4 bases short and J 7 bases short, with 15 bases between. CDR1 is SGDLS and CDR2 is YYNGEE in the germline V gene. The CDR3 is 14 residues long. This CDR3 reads CASSTRGGEQPQHF. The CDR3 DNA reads TGTGCCAGCAGCACCCGAGGGGGTGAACAGCCCCAGCATTTT. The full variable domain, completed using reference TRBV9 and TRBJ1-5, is DSGVTQTPKHLITATGQRVTLRCSPRSGDLSVYWYQQSLDQGLQFLIQYYNGEERAKGNILERFSAQQFPDLHSELNLSSLELGDSALYFCASSTRGGEQPQHFGDGTRLSIL.

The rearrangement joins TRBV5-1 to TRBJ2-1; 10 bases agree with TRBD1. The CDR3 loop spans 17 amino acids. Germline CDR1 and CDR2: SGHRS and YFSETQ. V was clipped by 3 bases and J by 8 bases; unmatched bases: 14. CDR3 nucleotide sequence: TGCGCCAGCAGCTCGCCCTTTACTTCCGGGACAGGGGATGAGCAGTTCTTC. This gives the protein CASSSPFTSGTGDEQFF.

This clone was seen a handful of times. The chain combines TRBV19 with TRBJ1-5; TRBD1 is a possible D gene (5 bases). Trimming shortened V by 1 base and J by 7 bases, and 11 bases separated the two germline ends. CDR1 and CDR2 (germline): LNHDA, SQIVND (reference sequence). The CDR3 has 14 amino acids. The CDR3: CASSIGGGRQPQHF. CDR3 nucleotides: TGTGCCAGTAGTATAGGGGGCGGTCGCCAGCCCCAGCATTTT.

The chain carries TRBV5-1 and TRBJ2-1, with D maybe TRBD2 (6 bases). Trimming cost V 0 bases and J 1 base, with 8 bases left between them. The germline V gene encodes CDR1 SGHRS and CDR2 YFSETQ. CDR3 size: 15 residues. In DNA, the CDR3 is TGCGCCAGCAGCTTGGGTGGGGGGTCCTACAATGAGCAGTTCTTC. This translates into CASSLGGGSYNEQFF.

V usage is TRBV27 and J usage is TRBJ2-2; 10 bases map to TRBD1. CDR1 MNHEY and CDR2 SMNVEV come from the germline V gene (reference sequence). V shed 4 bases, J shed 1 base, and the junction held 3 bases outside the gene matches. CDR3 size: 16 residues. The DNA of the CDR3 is TGTGCCAGCAGTTCCCGGGACAGGGGGAACACCGGGGAGCTGTTTTTT. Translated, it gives CASSSRDRGNTGELFF.

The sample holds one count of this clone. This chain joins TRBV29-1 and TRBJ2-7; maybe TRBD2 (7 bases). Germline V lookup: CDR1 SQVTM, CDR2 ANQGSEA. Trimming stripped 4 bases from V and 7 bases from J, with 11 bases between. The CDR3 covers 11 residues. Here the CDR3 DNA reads TGCAGCGTTGTAGGGGGGGGTGAGCAGTACGTC. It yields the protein CSVVGGGEQYV.

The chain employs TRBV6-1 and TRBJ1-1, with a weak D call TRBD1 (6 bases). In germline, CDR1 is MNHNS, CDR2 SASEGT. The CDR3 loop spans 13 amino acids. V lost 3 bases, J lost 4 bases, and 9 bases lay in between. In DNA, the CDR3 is TGTGCCAGCAGTGAGAACAGGGCCACTGAAGCTTTCTTT. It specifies CASSENRATEAFF.

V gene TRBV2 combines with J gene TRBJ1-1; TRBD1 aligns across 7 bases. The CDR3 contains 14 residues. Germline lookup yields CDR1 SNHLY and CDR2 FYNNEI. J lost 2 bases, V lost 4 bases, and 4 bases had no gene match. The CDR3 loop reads CASSVEGANTEAFF. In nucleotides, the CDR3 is TGTGCCAGCAGTGTCGAGGGGGCAAACACTGAAGCTTTCTTT.

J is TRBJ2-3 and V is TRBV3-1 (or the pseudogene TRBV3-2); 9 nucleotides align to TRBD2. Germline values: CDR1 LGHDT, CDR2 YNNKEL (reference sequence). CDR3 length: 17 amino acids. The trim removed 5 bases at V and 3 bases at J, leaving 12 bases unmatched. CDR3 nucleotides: TGTGCCAGCAGCTATCGTAGCGGTAGCGGGGGAACAGATACGCAGTATTTT. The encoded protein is CASSYRSGSGGTDTQYF.

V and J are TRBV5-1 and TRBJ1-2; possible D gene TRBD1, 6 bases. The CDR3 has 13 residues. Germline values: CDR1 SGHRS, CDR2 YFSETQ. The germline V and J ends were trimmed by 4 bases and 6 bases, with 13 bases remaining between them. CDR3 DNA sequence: TGCGCCAGCAGCCCCGGACAGAAGAATGGCTACACCTTC. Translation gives CASSPGQKNGYTF.

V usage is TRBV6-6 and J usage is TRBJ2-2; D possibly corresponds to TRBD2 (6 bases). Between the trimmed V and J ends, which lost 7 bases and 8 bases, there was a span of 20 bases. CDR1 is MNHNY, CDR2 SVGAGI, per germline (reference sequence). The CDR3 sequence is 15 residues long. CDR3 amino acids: CASTTIGQGGGELFF. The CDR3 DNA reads TGTGCCAGCACCACCATAGGCCAGGGAGGAGGGGAGCTGTTTTTT.

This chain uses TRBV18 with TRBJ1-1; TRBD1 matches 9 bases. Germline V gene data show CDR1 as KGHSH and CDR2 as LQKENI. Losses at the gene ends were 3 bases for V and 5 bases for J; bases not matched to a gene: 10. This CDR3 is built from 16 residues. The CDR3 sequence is CASSPPTGGVGTEAFF. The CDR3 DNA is TGTGCCAGCTCACCTCCGACAGGGGGGGTCGGAACTGAAGCTTTCTTT.

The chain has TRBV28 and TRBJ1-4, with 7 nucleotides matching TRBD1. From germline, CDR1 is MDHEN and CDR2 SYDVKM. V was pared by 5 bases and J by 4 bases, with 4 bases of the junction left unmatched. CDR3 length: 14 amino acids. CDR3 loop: CASSPQGNNEKLFF. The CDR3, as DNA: TGTGCCAGCAGTCCACAGGGGAATAATGAAAAACTGTTTTTT.